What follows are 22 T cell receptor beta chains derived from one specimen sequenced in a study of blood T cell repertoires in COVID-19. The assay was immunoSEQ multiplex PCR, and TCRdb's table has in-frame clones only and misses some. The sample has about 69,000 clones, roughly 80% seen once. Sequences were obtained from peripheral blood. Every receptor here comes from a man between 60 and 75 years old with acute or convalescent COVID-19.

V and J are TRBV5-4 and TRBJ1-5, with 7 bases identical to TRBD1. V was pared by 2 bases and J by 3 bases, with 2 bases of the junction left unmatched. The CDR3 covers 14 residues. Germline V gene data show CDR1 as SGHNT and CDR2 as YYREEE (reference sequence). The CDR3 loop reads CASSLQGYNQPQHF. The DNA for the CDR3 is TGTGCCAGCAGCTTACAGGGGTACAATCAGCCCCAGCATTTT.

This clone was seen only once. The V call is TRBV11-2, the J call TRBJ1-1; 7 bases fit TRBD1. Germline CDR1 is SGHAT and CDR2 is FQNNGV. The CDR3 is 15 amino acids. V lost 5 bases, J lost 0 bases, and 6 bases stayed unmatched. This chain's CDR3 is CASSHLDRVNTEAFF. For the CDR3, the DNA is TGTGCCAGCAGCCATTTAGACAGGGTGAACACTGAAGCTTTCTTT.

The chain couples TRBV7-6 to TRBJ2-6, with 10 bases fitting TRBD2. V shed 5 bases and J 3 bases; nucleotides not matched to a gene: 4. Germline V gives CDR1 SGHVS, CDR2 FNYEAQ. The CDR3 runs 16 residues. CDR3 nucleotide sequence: TGTGCCAGCAGCCAGAGCGGGGGGGTTGGGGCCAACGTCCTGACTTTC. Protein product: CASSQSGGVGANVLTF.

CDR3 sequence (DNA): TGTGCCAGCAGCTTAAACCAAAACTCGTATGGCTACACCTTC. This encodes CASSLNQNSYGYTF. The genes are TRBV7-2 and TRBJ1-2; no definite D call. The CDR3 spans 14 residues. V was pared by 2 bases and J by 5 bases, with 12 bases between. CDR1 and CDR2 (germline): SGHTA, FQGNSA.

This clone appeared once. The CDR3 sequence: CASSFGGTGELFF. As DNA, the CDR3 is TGTGCCAGCAGCTTCGGGGGCACCGGGGAGCTGTTTTTT. The chain links TRBV7-9 to TRBJ2-2; D possibly corresponds to TRBD2 (6 bases). Trimming took off 3 bases at V and 4 bases at J, with 6 bases between the two ends. Germline CDR1 SEHNR, CDR2 FQNEAQ (reference sequence). This CDR3 has 13 amino acids.

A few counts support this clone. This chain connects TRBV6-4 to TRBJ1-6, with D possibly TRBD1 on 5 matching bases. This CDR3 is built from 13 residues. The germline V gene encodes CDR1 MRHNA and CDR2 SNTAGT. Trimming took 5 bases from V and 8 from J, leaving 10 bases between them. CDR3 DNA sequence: TGTGCCAGCAGTCAGGGCGCGGATTCACCCCTCCACTTT. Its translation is CASSQGADSPLHF.

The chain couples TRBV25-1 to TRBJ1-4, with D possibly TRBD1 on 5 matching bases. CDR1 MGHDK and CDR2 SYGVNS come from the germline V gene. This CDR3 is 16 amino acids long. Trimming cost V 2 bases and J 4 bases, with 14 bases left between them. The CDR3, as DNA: TGTGCCAGCAGTGAAAGATCGCACAGGAATAATGAAAAACTGTTTTTT. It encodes CASSERSHRNNEKLFF.

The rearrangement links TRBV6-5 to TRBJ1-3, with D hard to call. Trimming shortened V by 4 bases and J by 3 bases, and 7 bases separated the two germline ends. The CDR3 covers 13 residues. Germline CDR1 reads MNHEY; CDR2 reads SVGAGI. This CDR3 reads CASSSTYGNTIYF. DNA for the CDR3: TGTGCCAGCAGTTCAACATATGGAAACACCATATATTTT.

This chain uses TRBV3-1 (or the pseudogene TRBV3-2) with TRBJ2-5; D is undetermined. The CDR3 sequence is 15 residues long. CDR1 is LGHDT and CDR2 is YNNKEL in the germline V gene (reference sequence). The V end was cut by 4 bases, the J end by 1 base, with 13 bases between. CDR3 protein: CASSPLVNRQETQYF. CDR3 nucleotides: TGTGCCAGCAGCCCCCTAGTAAATCGCCAAGAGACCCAGTACTTC.

DNA for the CDR3: TGTGCCAGCAGCCAAGATCGGGCAGGGAGGGCCGCAGAGACCCAGTACTTC. Its protein is CASSQDRAGRAAETQYF. The chain combines TRBV4-2 with TRBJ2-5, with 7 bases lining up with TRBD2. The germline gives CDR1 LGHNA, CDR2 YNFKEQ. J was trimmed by 4 bases and V by 0 bases; bases with no gene match: 11. The CDR3 loop spans 17 amino acids.

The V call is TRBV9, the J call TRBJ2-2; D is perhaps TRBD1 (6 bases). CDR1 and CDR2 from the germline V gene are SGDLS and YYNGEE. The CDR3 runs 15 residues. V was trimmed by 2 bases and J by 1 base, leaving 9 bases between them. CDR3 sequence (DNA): TGTGCCAGCAGCGTGGGGACATTGAACACCGGGGAGCTGTTTTTT. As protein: CASSVGTLNTGELFF.

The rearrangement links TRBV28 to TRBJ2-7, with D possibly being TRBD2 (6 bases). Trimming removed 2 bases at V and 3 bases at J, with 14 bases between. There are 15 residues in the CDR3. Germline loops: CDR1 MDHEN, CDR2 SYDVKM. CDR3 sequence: CASSLVSRDFYEQYF. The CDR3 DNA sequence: TGTGCCAGCAGTTTAGTGTCGCGGGACTTCTACGAGCAGTACTTC.

The CDR3, as DNA: TGTGCCTGGAGTGGGCAGAGCAATCAGCCCCAGCATTTT. Its translation is CAWSGQSNQPQHF. J is TRBJ1-5 and V is TRBV30; D uncertain. Between the trimmed V and J ends, which lost 1 base and 1 base, there was a span of 5 bases. Germline V gene sequence: CDR1 GTSNPN, CDR2 SVGIG (reference sequence). The CDR3 has 13 residues.

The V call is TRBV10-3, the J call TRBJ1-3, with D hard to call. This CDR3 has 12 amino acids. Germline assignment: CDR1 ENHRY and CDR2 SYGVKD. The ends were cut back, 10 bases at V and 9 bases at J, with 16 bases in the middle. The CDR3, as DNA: TGTGCCACGGCGCTCCAGACAAGCACCATATATTTT. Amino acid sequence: CATALQTSTIYF.

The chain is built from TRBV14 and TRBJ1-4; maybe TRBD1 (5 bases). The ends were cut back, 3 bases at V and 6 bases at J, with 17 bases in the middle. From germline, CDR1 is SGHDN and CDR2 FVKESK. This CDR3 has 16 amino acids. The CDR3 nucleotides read TGTGCCAGCAGCCAGGGCTTTGCAGGGTGGTATGAAAAACTGTTTTTT. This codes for CASSQGFAGWYEKLFF.

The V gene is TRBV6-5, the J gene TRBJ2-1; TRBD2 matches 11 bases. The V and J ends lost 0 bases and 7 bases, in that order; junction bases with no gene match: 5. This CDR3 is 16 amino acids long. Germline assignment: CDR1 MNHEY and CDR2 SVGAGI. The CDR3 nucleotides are TGTGCCAGCAGTTACTCTAGCGGGGGGGTTCAGAATGAGCAGTTCTTC. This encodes CASSYSSGGVQNEQFF.

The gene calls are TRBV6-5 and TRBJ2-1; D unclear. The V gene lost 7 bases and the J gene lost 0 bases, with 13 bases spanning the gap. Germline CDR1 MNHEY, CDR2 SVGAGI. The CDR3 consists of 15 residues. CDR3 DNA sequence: TGTGCCAGCAACCACGAGGTCGGCTCCTACAATGAGCAGTTCTTC. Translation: CASNHEVGSYNEQFF.

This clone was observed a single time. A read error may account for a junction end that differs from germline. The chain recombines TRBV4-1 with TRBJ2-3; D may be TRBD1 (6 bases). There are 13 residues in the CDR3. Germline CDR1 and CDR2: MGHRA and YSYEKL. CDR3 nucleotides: TGCGCCAGCAGCCAAGATCAGCGCAGGGGCCTGAATTTT. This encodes CASSQDQRRGLNF.

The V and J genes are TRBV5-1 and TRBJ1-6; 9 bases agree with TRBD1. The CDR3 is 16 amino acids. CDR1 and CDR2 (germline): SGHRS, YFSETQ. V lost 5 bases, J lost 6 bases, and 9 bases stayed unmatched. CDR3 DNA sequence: TGCGCCAGCAGGGTCGTCTCGGGACAGGGTAATTCACCCCTCCACTTT. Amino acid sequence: CASRVVSGQGNSPLHF.

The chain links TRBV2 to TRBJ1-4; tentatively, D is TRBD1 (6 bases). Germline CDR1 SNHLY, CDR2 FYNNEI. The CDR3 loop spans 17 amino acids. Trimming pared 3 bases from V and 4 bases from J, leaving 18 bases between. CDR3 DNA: TGTGCCAGCAGTGAGGACAGAGGGGCTCTTTTTAATGAAAAACTGTTTTTT. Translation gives CASSEDRGALFNEKLFF.

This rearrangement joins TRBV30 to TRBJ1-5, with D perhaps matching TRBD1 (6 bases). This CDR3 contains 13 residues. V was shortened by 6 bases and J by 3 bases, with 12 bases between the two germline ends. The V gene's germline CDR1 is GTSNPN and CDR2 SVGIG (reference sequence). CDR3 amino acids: CACERDNNQPQHF. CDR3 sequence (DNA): TGTGCCTGCGAGAGGGACAACAATCAGCCCCAGCATTTT.

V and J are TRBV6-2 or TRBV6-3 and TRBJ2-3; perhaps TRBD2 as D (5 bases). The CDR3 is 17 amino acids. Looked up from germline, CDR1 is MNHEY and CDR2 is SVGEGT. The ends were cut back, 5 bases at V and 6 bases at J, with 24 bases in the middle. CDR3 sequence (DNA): TGTGCCAGCAGTCTCTCAGACGGGATCGGTCCGGGGGATACGCAGTATTTT. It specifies CASSLSDGIGPGDTQYF.